Below, 5 T cell receptor beta chains from the same sample are listed, as sequenced in a study of control samples from healthy donors and cancer patients. Clones were read by immunoSEQ multiplex PCR, and TCRdb kept only the in-frame ones, dropping some. The table includes more than 95,000 clones, roughly nine tenths detected once. The specimen was blood. The receptor source for this set is a man between 18 and 35 years old in good health.

The CDR3 loop is CASISTYSNQPQHF. CDR3 nucleotides: TGTGCCAGCATTAGTACTTATAGCAATCAGCCCCAGCATTTT. V and J are TRBV6-5 and TRBJ1-5; D is unclear. The CDR3 is 14 amino acids. CDR1 and CDR2 (germline): MNHEY, SVGAGI. With 7 bases removed from V and 0 bases from J, the gap between germline ends came to 10 bases.

The rearrangement links TRBV30 to TRBJ1-1, with a possible D match to TRBD1 (5 bases). The CDR3 extends over 12 amino acids. Germline-derived CDR1 and CDR2 are GTSNPN and SVGIG (reference sequence). The ends were cut back, 4 bases at V and 3 bases at J, with 9 bases in the middle. CDR3: CAWTLGDTEAFF. DNA of the CDR3: TGTGCCTGGACCCTGGGGGACACTGAAGCTTTCTTT.

The rearrangement joins TRBV5-8 to TRBJ2-2; 13 bases fit TRBD2. Germline CDR1 SGHTS, CDR2 YDEGEE. This CDR3 comprises 16 residues. With V trimmed by 0 bases and J by 6 bases, 2 bases remained unmatched. As DNA, the CDR3 is TGTGCCAGCAGCTTGGGACTAGCGGGAGGAGCCGGGGAGCTGTTTTTT. Translation gives CASSLGLAGGAGELFF.

The chain combines TRBV2 with TRBJ2-6; 10 positions agree with TRBD1. The CDR3 has 16 amino acids. Germline CDR1 reads SNHLY; CDR2 reads FYNNEI. The V segment lost 7 bases and the J segment 4 bases; nucleotides outside the gene matches: 7. CDR3 sequence (DNA): TGTGCCAGCAAGACAGGGGGCGCCTCGGGGGCCAACGTCCTGACTTTC. As protein: CASKTGGASGANVLTF.

The chain employs TRBV7-9 and TRBJ2-5; D not certain. The germline CDR1 and CDR2 sequences are SEHNR and FQNEAQ (reference sequence). This CDR3 has 13 residues. V gave up 6 bases and J gave up 5 bases, with 13 bases separating them. CDR3 DNA sequence: TGTGCCAGCAGGCTACTCTCTGGGGAGACCCAGTACTTC. Encoded protein: CASRLLSGETQYF.